The rows below give T cell receptor beta chains drawn from one sample of a study of blood T cell repertoires in COVID-19. Repertoires were generated with immunoSEQ multiplex PCR, while TCRdb's copy carries only in-frame clones and drops some. The sample yields roughly 170,000 clones, approximately 80% seen once. Sequencing input: PBMCs or T cells enriched from blood (not recorded which). These receptors all come from a woman aged 50 to 60 who had recovered from COVID-19. Each CDR3 is given with its conserved first and last residue. The D gene is left open where the match is weak. A clone size is listed for some rows: how often the clone was seen (once, few, many), or a class if it is expanded.

d_gene	abundance	v_gene	j_gene	CDR3aa	CDR3nt
TRBD1	few	TRBV7-9	TRBJ2-7	CASSPRDRVGYEQYF	TGTGCCAGCAGCCCACGAGACAGGGTGGGCTACGAGCAGTACTTC
TRBD1	NA	TRBV7-2	TRBJ1-1	CASSLTGGGNTEAFF	TGTGCCAGCAGCTTAACAGGGGGCGGGAACACTGAAGCTTTCTTT
NA	few	TRBV28	TRBJ2-7	CASSLPQASYEQYF	TGTGCCAGCAGTTTACCACAGGCCTCCTACGAGCAGTACTTC
NA	NA	TRBV5-8	TRBJ1-1	CASSLVGGKTEAFF	TGTGCCAGCAGCTTGGTTGGAGGGAAGACTGAAGCTTTCTTT
NA	NA	TRBV28	TRBJ2-1	CASSPSYNEQFF	TGTGCCAGCAGTCCGTCCTACAATGAGCAGTTCTTC
NA	NA	TRBV2	TRBJ1-3	CASNRGLGLAGNTIYF	TGTGCCAGCAACCGAGGGCTGGGTCTGGCTGGAAACACCATATATTTT
NA	once	TRBV5-5	TRBJ1-5	CASSLVGQGEQPQHF	TGTGCCAGCAGCTTGGTCGGGCAGGGTGAACAGCCCCAGCATTTT
NA	NA	TRBV28	TRBJ2-7	CASSGVLSYEQYF	TGTGCCAGTTCAGGGGTCCTCTCCTACGAGCAGTACTTC
NA	few	TRBV6-5	TRBJ1-4	CASSRDKDEKLFF	TGTGCCAGCAGCCGGGACAAGGACGAAAAACTGTTTTTT
TRBD2	few	TRBV11-2	TRBJ2-7	CASSPFGAGGSYEQYF	TGTGCCAGCAGCCCCTTTGGAGCGGGAGGTTCCTACGAGCAGTACTTC
TRBD2	few	TRBV10-3	TRBJ2-3	CAISEPTSARADTQYF	TGTGCCATCAGTGAGCCGACTAGCGCGAGGGCAGATACGCAGTATTTT
TRBD1	NA	TRBV7-3	TRBJ1-4	CASSPGTATNEKLFF	TGTGCCAGCAGCCCGGGGACAGCAACTAATGAAAAACTGTTTTTT
NA	NA	TRBV2	TRBJ2-5	CASRGLTSQETQYF	TGTGCCAGCAGAGGACTGACCTCCCAAGAGACCCAGTACTTC
TRBD1	few	TRBV28	TRBJ1-3	CASRDRGGNTIYF	TGTGCCAGCAGGGACAGGGGTGGAAACACCATATATTTT
TRBD1	NA	TRBV6-5	TRBJ1-1	CASTLEGAGSTEAFF	TGTGCCAGCACCTTGGAGGGGGCGGGTAGCACTGAAGCTTTCTTT
NA	NA	TRBV19	TRBJ2-7	CARTGLTPYEQYF	TGTGCCAGGACAGGTCTCACCCCCTACGAGCAGTACTTC
TRBD1	NA	TRBV11-3	TRBJ1-1	CASSLGTGATEAFF	TGTGCCAGCAGCTTAGGGACAGGGGCGACTGAAGCTTTCTTT
TRBD1	NA	TRBV7-9	TRBJ1-2	CASSPRTGSSIYGYTF	TGTGCCAGCAGCCCCCGGACAGGATCTTCCATCTATGGCTACACCTTC
TRBD1	few	TRBV18	TRBJ1-6	CASSPGDSHNSPLHF	TGTGCCAGCTCCCCTGGGGACAGCCATAATTCACCCCTCCACTTT
NA	NA	TRBV9	TRBJ1-1	CASSVGVTPNTEAFF	TGTGCCAGCAGCGTGGGAGTTACACCTAACACTGAAGCTTTCTTT
TRBD2	NA	TRBV14	TRBJ2-7	CASSQILAGGTDEQYF	TGTGCCAGCAGCCAAATCCTAGCGGGGGGGACGGACGAGCAGTACTTC
TRBD2	NA	TRBV19	TRBJ2-4	CASSISGLAGGPVNIQYF	TGTGCCAGTAGTATATCCGGACTAGCGGGAGGGCCAGTGAACATTCAGTACTTC
NA	NA	TRBV6-4	TRBJ2-7	CASSEGTRFPQYF	TGTGCCAGCAGTGAGGGTACTAGATTCCCGCAGTACTTC
NA	NA	TRBV24-1	TRBJ2-1	CATSDYREKQFF	TGTGCCACCAGTGATTACAGGGAGAAGCAGTTCTTC
NA	NA	TRBV18	TRBJ1-5	CASSRTGNQPQHF	TGTGCCAGCTCCCGAACAGGGAATCAGCCCCAGCATTTT
TRBD1	NA	TRBV7-8	TRBJ2-7	CASSLAQGPSYEQYF	TGTGCCAGCAGCTTAGCACAGGGGCCGTCCTACGAGCAGTACTTC
TRBD1	NA	TRBV6-5	TRBJ2-2	CASRTGEYTGELFF	TGTGCCAGCAGAACAGGGGAGTACACCGGGGAGCTGTTTTTT
TRBD1	NA	TRBV12-3/TRBV12-4	TRBJ1-2	CASSYRGNYGYTF	TGTGCCAGCAGTTACAGGGGCAACTATGGCTACACCTTC
NA	NA	TRBV30	TRBJ2-2	CAWNVGYGEAGELFF	TGTGCCTGGAATGTTGGGTATGGCGAGGCCGGGGAGCTGTTTTTT
TRBD2	NA	TRBV2	TRBJ2-2	CASSRTSGSSGELFF	TGTGCCAGCAGCAGGACTAGCGGGAGCTCCGGGGAGCTGTTTTTT
NA	NA	TRBV19	TRBJ1-5	CASQLNRYPNQPQHF	TGTGCCAGTCAATTGAACAGGTATCCCAATCAGCCCCAGCATTTT
NA	once	TRBV5-8	TRBJ1-2	CASSPRQGVRGYTF	TGTGCCAGCAGCCCCCGTCAAGGCGTCAGGGGCTACACCTTC
NA	NA	TRBV3-1/TRBV3-2	TRBJ2-1	CASSQDVRERFF	TGTGCCAGCAGCCAAGATGTCCGGGAGCGGTTCTTC